This T cell receptor (beta chain) originates from a study of cytomegalovirus exposure and HLA in healthy donors. Study-wide results and limits: The study listed under 200 cytomegalovirus-associated TCR beta chains. Immune exposure was documented only through CMV serostatus. In a later analysis, HLA-C alleles had the fewest associated TCRs, DRB1 alleles the most.

In the PCR, 60 Vbeta and 13 Jbeta primers were used. Using immunoSEQ multiplex PCR, the repertoire was profiled, and TCRdb retains in-frame clones only, with some absent. Of under 95,000 clones listed, around 80% are singletons. Trimming removed 1 base from V and 8 bases from J; junction bases left unmatched: 4. The CDR3 has 13 residues. The germline CDR1 and CDR2 sequences are SGHDT and YYEEEE. On this clone: Its antigen is still unknown.

This TCR came from a male donor in good health and CMV-seronegative. The chain joins TRBV5-6 to TRBJ1-1; 8 bases map to TRBD1. Sequencing was performed on PBMCs. Here the CDR3 reads CASSLTGGGEAFF. The CDR3 DNA is TGTGCCAGCAGCTTGACAGGGGGTGGGGAAGCTTTCTTT.